The entry that follows covers one TCR beta chain sequence. This clonotype was detected a few times. It lacks a known antigen. The record has no base qualities; no much larger clone is one base away. TCR beta CDR3 regions were amplified from RNA transcripts. For the first round of RT-PCR on the TCR CDR3, the HTBI primer set was used together with the Qiagen OneStep RT-PCR kit. Libraries were constructed in a second round of multiplex PCR, after which size selection and purification were carried out. Paired-end sequencing of the libraries was performed with 100 bp reads on an Illumina HiSeq2000. The paper's processing steps were these. Raw data were processed with SOAPnuke, discarding reads with adapters, uncalled bases, mean Phred below 15, or no exact constant-primer or identifier match. High-quality paired reads were merged with COPE v1.2.5, and unique nucleotide sequences were defined as clonotypes. MiTCR v1.1 was used to align clonotypes to the IMGT TRBV, TRBD and TRBJ reference segments. Only V-J combinations with frequency above 0.0001, covering about 99% of repertoires, were analysed. The TCS score was defined as F50 (clonal expansion) divided by E x V (chaos), with BLOSUM62-based TCRdist calculated between CDR3 peptides within each V-J. Welch's t-statistics and random forest reduced several hundred V-J features to 10 to 15, which were used in a naive Bayes classifier (R e1071). The Morisita-Horn index was used to measure how similar the thyroid and blood repertoires were. TCRdb ran its own pipeline on the public reads, namely fastp trimming at Q25 and MiXCR clone calling, and kept in-frame beta chains. All rows with the same CDR3 protein become a single entry with the most common DNA and genes. The V and J calls were determined by TCRdb, not by the authors. This sample comprises nearly 750,000 distinct CDR3 sequences, approximately 40% of them detected only once. 30% to 40% of the sample comes from the top ten.

This sample was taken from a study of T cells in Graves' hyperthyroidism and ophthalmopathy (dated by TCRdb to about 2019). In the study overall: Peripheral blood samples were taken at initial diagnosis, before any treatment was given. TCR V-J signatures able to tell the groups apart were searched for in a discovery cohort of 90 to 100 patients, of whom about 40 had Graves' ophthalmopathy and 57 had stable Graves' hyperthyroidism. Prospective prediction of ophthalmopathy was tested in an independent validation cohort of 18 hyperthyroidism patients and 17 patients who later progressed to ophthalmopathy. The 100 or so discovery patients were randomly split 7:3 into training and test sets. In several Graves' hyperthyroidism patients, the study also compared T-cell repertoires from thyroid tissue with T-cell repertoires from blood. Once sampling was done, hyperthyroidism patients were given methimazole at a starting dose of 30 mg daily, whereas ophthalmopathy patients were given high-dose intravenous methylprednisolone. The paper describes TCR Vbeta CDR3 sequencing of 135 peripheral blood samples, made up of some 40 ophthalmopathy patients, over 70 hyperthyroidism patients and 17 progressor patients.

Stable Graves' hyperthyroidism was defined as no progression to ophthalmopathy during 18 months of follow-up. The hyperthyroidism patients were between 18 and 65 years old and newly diagnosed, with a disease duration of less than 2 months. Patients with uncontrolled infections, other autoimmune diseases, pregnancy or lactation were excluded. Diagnoses relied on clinical symptoms, serum thyroxine and TRAb, thyroid ultrasound and orbital computed tomography. PBMCs were separated from roughly 9.6 ml of fresh peripheral blood using Ficoll-Paque density gradient centrifugation. Total RNA was extracted using Trizol reagent, and RNA quality was assessed on an Agilent 2100 Bioanalyzer. CDR1 ENHRY and CDR2 SYGVKD were looked up in the germline V gene. Between the V and J ends, shortened by 8 bases and 4 bases respectively, the junction contains 6 bases. From the cysteine through the phenylalanine, the CDR3 covers 12 amino acids. Here the CDR3 DNA is all that survives: 36 bases in frame from base 1.

What the research found in general, with its limitations: A 13 V-J signature model separated ophthalmopathy from stable hyperthyroidism, with around 88% sensitivity and 81.08% specificity in cross-validation and 80%/75% in testing. Most expanded thyroid clonotypes (frequency above 0.001) were also detected in blood, a finding suggesting that blood repertoires may reflect thyroid immune responses. During validation, the model predicted progression to ophthalmopathy a median of about 6.5 months ahead of onset, with roughly 65% sensitivity and roughly 75% specificity. No statistical method was used to set the sample size in advance, and investigators knew the group allocation.

Sequenced material: blood. The chain joins TRBV10-3 to TRBJ2-6, with no confidently assigned D gene. This TCR derives from a woman in her thirties or forties with Graves' hyperthyroidism. The DNA reads TGTGCCATCGCAAAGGGGGCCAACGTCCTGACTTTC. This encodes CAIAKGANVLTF.